Listed below are T cell receptor beta chains from one sample, sequenced in a study of post-analysis software for immune sequencing data. TCRdb analysed the PCR reads with MiXCR anew, one entry per CDR3 protein. The repertoire holds fewer than 900,000 distinct CDR3 sequences, with under 60% as singletons. The sample was blood. All receptors derive from a girl aged 10 to 17 with multiple sclerosis. Each CDR3 is given with its conserved first and last residue. The order of the fields is V gene, J gene, D gene, CDR3 length, clone size, CDR3 DNA, CDR3 protein. A D gene is named only where the DNA matches it firmly. Expanded clones are given a class, and other clones once, few, many or no size at all.

TRBV12-3/TRBV12-4	TRBJ2-7	-	11	-	TGTGCCAGCAGTCTTTCGTTCGAGCAGTACTTC	CASSLSFEQYF
TRBV10-3	TRBJ2-7	TRBD1	13	-	TGTGCCATCAGTGCCACAGGGGGCTACGAGCAGTACTTC	CAISATGGYEQYF
TRBV7-3	TRBJ2-1	-	14	-	TGTGCCAGCAGCTCTAGGGGCGGGTACAATGAGCAGTTCTTC	CASSSRGGYNEQFF
TRBV21-1	TRBJ2-4	-	19	-	TGTGCCAGGACGACAGGGGGGGACGGGAGGGCCAAAGCCAAAAACATTCAGTACTTC	CARTTGGDGRAKAKNIQYF
TRBV3-1	TRBJ2-5	-	14	-	TGTGCCAGCAAAGGTGAGGAGGTCCAAGAGACCCAGTACTTC	CASKGEEVQETQYF
TRBV7-9	TRBJ2-1	-	13	-	TGTGCCAGCAGCAAACCGACCCTCAATGAGCAGTTCTTC	CASSKPTLNEQFF
TRBV4-1	TRBJ2-3	TRBD2	18	few	TGCGCCAGCAGCCAAGACCCCCAGGCGGGAGGGACCACAGATACGCAGTATTTT	CASSQDPQAGGTTDTQYF
TRBV10-3	TRBJ2-3	TRBD1	16	few	TGTGCCATCACCCCGACAGGGGGCGAAGGTACAGATACGCAGTATTTT	CAITPTGGEGTDTQYF
TRBV10-3	TRBJ2-7	-	13	-	TGTGCCATCAGACCCGGCTCGTCCTACGAGCAGTACTTC	CAIRPGSSYEQYF
TRBV4-1	TRBJ2-1	-	18	-	TGCGCCAGCAGCCAAGACGGGCGGACAGTACGGTCCTACAATGAGCAGTTCTTC	CASSQDGRTVRSYNEQFF
TRBV2	TRBJ1-2	-	13	-	TGTGCCAGCAGTGAAGGGCCCCTGGTGGGCTACACCTTC	CASSEGPLVGYTF
TRBV15	TRBJ2-7	TRBD1	16	-	TGTGCCACCAGCAGAGCATGGCAGACAGGGCCCTACGAGCAGTACTTC	CATSRAWQTGPYEQYF
TRBV10-3	TRBJ2-7	-	14	few	TGTGCCATCAGTCCCACGGGGGCGCGGGTTGAGCAGTACTTC	CAISPTGARVEQYF
TRBV12-3/TRBV12-4	TRBJ2-7	-	16	-	TGTGCCAGCAGTTCAAGCGGGAAAGGACAGAACTACGAGCAGTACTTC	CASSSSGKGQNYEQYF
TRBV4-2	TRBJ2-1	TRBD1	13	few	TGTGCCTGTGGGACAGGGGGGTACAATGAGCAGTTCTTC	CACGTGGYNEQFF
TRBV7-2	TRBJ2-5	-	14	once	TGTGCCAGCAGCTTAGAAATCCTTTTGAAGACCCAGTACTTC	CASSLEILLKTQYF
TRBV7-9	TRBJ2-7	-	15	few	TGTGCCAGCAACCAAGCACTTGGGGAGAACTACGAGCAGTACTTC	CASNQALGENYEQYF
TRBV5-4	TRBJ2-1	TRBD2	16	-	TGTGCCGTCAAGGGAGCGGGAGGGCCCTCCTACAATGAGCAGTTCTTC	CAVKGAGGPSYNEQFF
TRBV6-1	TRBJ1-6	-	13	few	TGCCCTCCCCCGAGACAGAGGTGTTCACCCCTCCACTTT	CPPPRQRCSPLHF
TRBV7-2	TRBJ2-7	-	14	-	TGTGCCAGCAGCCCCGGACCGGATGCCTACGAGCAGTACTTC	CASSPGPDAYEQYF
TRBV6-2/TRBV6-3	TRBJ1-5	-	16	-	TGTGCCAGCAGAGGGGAAGGGCCCTTGAGCAATCAGCCCCAGCATTTT	CASRGEGPLSNQPQHF
TRBV6-1	TRBJ1-1	-	13	-	TGTGCCAGCCTGGTAGGGATGAACACTGAAGCTTTCTTT	CASLVGMNTEAFF
TRBV12-3/TRBV12-4	TRBJ2-1	-	16	-	TGTGCCAGCAGTTTAGGGCTCCCGAGCTCCTACAATGAGCAGTTCTTC	CASSLGLPSSYNEQFF
TRBV7-2	TRBJ2-7	-	14	-	TGTGCCAGCAGCTTAACACCTAGCGTCTACGAGCAGTACTTC	CASSLTPSVYEQYF
TRBV12-3/TRBV12-4	TRBJ2-6	-	12	many	TGTGCCAGCAGACCTGGGGCCAACGTCCTGACTTTC	CASRPGANVLTF
TRBV2	TRBJ2-3	-	16	-	TGTGCCAGCAGTGTGCTAGGGAGTGCTAGCACAGATACGCAGTATTTT	CASSVLGSASTDTQYF
TRBV29-1	TRBJ2-1	-	11	-	TGCAGCGTTAGACAGAACAATGAGCAGTTCTTC	CSVRQNNEQFF
TRBV7-9	TRBJ2-7	-	14	-	TGTGCCAGCAGCTTAGCGGTAACTCCTTCCGAGCAGTACTTC	CASSLAVTPSEQYF
TRBV6-5	TRBJ2-1	TRBD1	16	-	TGTGCCAGCAGTTTGTCCGGGACAGGGCTATACAATGAGCAGTTCTTC	CASSLSGTGLYNEQFF
TRBV6-2/TRBV6-3	TRBJ2-1	-	13	-	TGTGCCGCCGGGGAGAGCTCCTACAATGAGCAGTTCTTC	CAAGESSYNEQFF
TRBV6-5	TRBJ1-2	TRBD1	14	few	TGTGCCAGCAGGACAGGGGGTGACACTAACGGCTACACCTTC	CASRTGGDTNGYTF
TRBV12-3/TRBV12-4	TRBJ2-5	-	12	-	TGTGCCAGCAGTTTAAAGTGGGAGACCCAGTACTTC	CASSLKWETQYF
TRBV4-2	TRBJ1-2	-	14	-	TGTGCCAGCAACCGCGCTCTCGGGAACTATGGCTACACCTTC	CASNRALGNYGYTF
TRBV20-1	TRBJ2-7	TRBD2	17	few	TGCAGTGCTAGAGGAGGGACTAGCGGGAGGTTCACCTACGAGCAGTACTTC	CSARGGTSGRFTYEQYF
TRBV6-5	TRBJ1-2	-	17	-	TGTGCCAGCAGTTACTCGGGTCATCTCATGGCTAACTATGGCTACACCTTC	CASSYSGHLMANYGYTF
TRBV7-9	TRBJ2-7	TRBD2	16	-	TGTGCCACCGAGATGGCCGGGGCTAGCGGGAGCAACGAGCAGTACTTC	CATEMAGASGSNEQYF
TRBV20-1	TRBJ2-3	TRBD2	19	-	TGCAGTGCTAGTGGAATCGCGCGGGAGGCCTCCGACCACACAGATACGCAGTATTTT	CSASGIAREASDHTDTQYF
TRBV10-3	TRBJ1-5	-	19	-	TGTGCCATCAGTGAGTCTGTCCAAGGAGGGCAGCTTAGCAATCAGCCCCAGCATTTT	CAISESVQGGQLSNQPQHF
TRBV27	TRBJ1-5	-	17	-	TGTGCCAGCAGTACCCCGTGGGGGGAGGGAGGCAATCAGCCCCAGCATTTT	CASSTPWGEGGNQPQHF
TRBV14	TRBJ2-7	-	16	once	TGTGCCAGCAGCCCCGCGCTGAATAGAATTCCCTACGAGCAGTACTTC	CASSPALNRIPYEQYF